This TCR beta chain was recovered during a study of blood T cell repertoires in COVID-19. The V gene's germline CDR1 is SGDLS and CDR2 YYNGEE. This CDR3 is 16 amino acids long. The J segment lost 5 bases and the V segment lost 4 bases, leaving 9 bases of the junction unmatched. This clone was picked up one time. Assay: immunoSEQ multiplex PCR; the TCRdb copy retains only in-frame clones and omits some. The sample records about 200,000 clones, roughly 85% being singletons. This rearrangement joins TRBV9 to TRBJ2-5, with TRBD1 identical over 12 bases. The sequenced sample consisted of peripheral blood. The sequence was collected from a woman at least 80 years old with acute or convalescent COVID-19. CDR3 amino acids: CASSIGTGGRRETQYF. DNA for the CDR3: TGTGCCAGCAGCATCGGGACAGGGGGCCGTCGGGAGACCCAGTACTTC.